This entry lists 31 T cell receptor beta chains sequenced from one sample in a study of Ad26.COV2.S vaccination and SARS-CoV-2 variants. The protocol was immunoSEQ multiplex PCR, while the TCRdb copy is restricted to in-frame clones and leaves out a portion. The table records more than 150,000 clones, roughly nine tenths of them present only once. The material was peripheral blood, obtained after recovery from COVID-19. These receptors all stem from a human donor who had recovered from COVID-19.

J is TRBJ2-1 and V is TRBV7-9; D not resolved. There are 17 residues in the CDR3. Between the trimmed V and J ends, which lost 2 bases and 2 bases, there was a span of 16 bases. Germline assignment: CDR1 SEHNR and CDR2 FQNEAQ (reference sequence). CDR3 in DNA: TGTGCCAGCAGCTTATGGTATCACAGAAGCCCCTACAATGAGCAGTTCTTC. This sequence encodes CASSLWYHRSPYNEQFF.

The chain uses TRBV28 and TRBJ2-3; TRBD1 or TRBD2 may be the D gene (5 bases each). This CDR3 spans 14 amino acids. Germline CDR1 and CDR2: MDHEN and SYDVKM. CDR3 in DNA: TGTGCTTCAGCCGAGGGGTCTAGCACAGATACGCAGTATTTT. This codes for CASAEGSSTDTQYF.

This clone appeared once. The V and J genes are TRBV9 and TRBJ1-1; D is unresolved. The CDR3 sequence is 13 residues long. CDR1 SGDLS and CDR2 YYNGEE come from the germline V gene. Trimming cost V 4 bases and J 1 base, with 8 bases left between them. In DNA form, the CDR3 reads TGTGCCAGCAGCCCAGCAGGGAACACTGAAGCTTTCTTT. The encoded protein is CASSPAGNTEAFF. Variable domain in full (rest from reference TRBV9 and TRBJ1-1): DSGVTQTPKHLITATGQRVTLRCSPRSGDLSVYWYQQSLDQGLQFLIQYYNGEERAKGNILERFSAQQFPDLHSELNLSSLELGDSALYFCASSPAGNTEAFFGQGTRLTVV.

This clone was counted only a few times. This chain joins TRBV11-2 and TRBJ1-6; no clear D. V was trimmed by 4 bases and J by 8 bases, leaving 15 bases between them. Looked up from germline, CDR1 is SGHAT and CDR2 is FQNNGV. This CDR3 is 15 amino acids long. As DNA, the CDR3 is TGTGCCAGCAGCTATAGTGTGGGGTACGATTCACCCCTCCACTTT. Translating it yields CASSYSVGYDSPLHF.

This clone was found a few times. The chain carries TRBV2 and TRBJ2-1; 10 bases are shared with TRBD2. Germline assignment: CDR1 SNHLY and CDR2 FYNNEI. The CDR3 contains 13 residues. V gave up 10 bases and J gave up 4 bases; unmatched junction bases: 4. DNA of the CDR3: TGTGCCACCCAAGCGGGAGGGTACAATGAGCAGTTCTTC. Translated, it gives CATQAGGYNEQFF.

The chain joins TRBV11-2 to TRBJ2-2, with a possible D match to TRBD2 (5 bases). The CDR3 is 16 residues long. V dropped 5 bases and J dropped 6 bases, with 19 bases sitting between them. CDR1 SGHAT and CDR2 FQNNGV come from the germline V gene. CDR3: CASSLLTSGPSGELFF. The CDR3 region has the DNA TGTGCCAGCAGCCTCCTCACGAGCGGACCGTCCGGGGAGCTGTTTTTT.

Only one count was recorded for this clone. The J gene is TRBJ2-1, the V gene TRBV7-8; D gene ambiguous. V lost 5 bases to trimming and J lost 0 bases, with 5 bases between them. The V gene's germline CDR1 is SGHVS and CDR2 FQNEAQ. The length of the CDR3 is 13 residues. The CDR3 region is CASSPPSYNEQFF. The CDR3 region has the DNA TGTGCCAGCAGCCCCCCCTCCTACAATGAGCAGTTCTTC.

In DNA form, the CDR3 reads TGCGCCAGCAGCACCCAAGCGGGGGATGAGCAGTTCTTC. As protein: CASSTQAGDEQFF. The chain joins TRBV4-1 to TRBJ2-1; TRBD2 matches 8 bases. The junction had 5 bases not matched to a gene; V was cut back by 5 bases and J by 8 bases. The V gene's germline CDR1 is MGHRA and CDR2 YSYEKL. The CDR3 spans 13 residues.

The chain has TRBV7-3 and TRBJ2-3; 9 positions match TRBD2. The germline V gene has CDR1 SGHTA and CDR2 FQGTGA. The CDR3 is 17 amino acids. The V and J ends lost 5 bases and 1 base, in that order; junction bases with no gene match: 10. The CDR3 here is CASSPGAGGPGTDTQYF. For the CDR3, the DNA is TGTGCCAGCAGCCCAGGGGCGGGAGGGCCGGGCACAGATACGCAGTATTTT.

As regards this clone: This could be a read error, since a much larger clone is one nucleotide away. V gene TRBV9 combines with J gene TRBJ1-2; D gene ambiguous. CDR1 and CDR2 from the germline V gene are SGDLS and YYNGEE. The length of the CDR3 is 13 residues. V lost 3 bases and J lost 4, with 10 bases in between. CDR3 loop: CASSADGFYGYTF. CDR3 in DNA: TGTGCCAGCAGCGCCGACGGATTCTATGGCTACACCTTC.

The sample holds one count of this clone. The chain joins TRBV5-4 to TRBJ2-3, with no clear D. The CDR3 consists of 13 residues. Trimming removed 0 bases from V and 4 bases from J, with 6 bases in between. Germline lookup yields CDR1 SGHNT and CDR2 YYREEE (reference sequence). The DNA of the CDR3 is TGTGCCAGCAGCTTGGAGGGCGCAGATACGCAGTATTTT. It yields the protein CASSLEGADTQYF.

The chain employs TRBV4-2 and TRBJ1-2; no definite D call. The V gene lost 0 bases and the J gene lost 1 base, with 3 bases spanning the gap. The CDR3 contains 13 residues. Germline V gives CDR1 LGHNA, CDR2 YNFKEQ. In DNA form, the CDR3 reads TGTGCCAGCAGCCAAGATAGTAACTATGGCTACACCTTC. It codes for CASSQDSNYGYTF.

The V call is TRBV27, the J call TRBJ2-5; 8 nucleotides agree with TRBD2. The CDR3 is 16 amino acids. Trimming took 5 bases from V and 2 from J; bases not matched to a gene: 10. Germline V CDR1 and CDR2: MNHEY, SMNVEV (reference sequence). The CDR3 DNA is TGTGCCAGCAGTCCCATACGGACTAGCAGACAAGAGACCCAGTACTTC. Translation: CASSPIRTSRQETQYF.

For the CDR3, the DNA is TGTGCCAGCATCAGACCTGGGGGGGGTGACGAGCAGTACTTC. Amino acid sequence: CASIRPGGGDEQYF. The chain uses TRBV6-5 and TRBJ2-7; 7 nucleotides match TRBD2. Looked up from germline, CDR1 is MNHEY and CDR2 is SVGAGI. The V and J ends lost 7 bases and 5 bases, in that order; junction bases with no gene match: 11. This CDR3 spans 14 amino acids.

CDR3 loop: CASSAPSFYNEQFF. CDR3 in DNA: TGTGCCAGCAGCGCCCCTAGCTTTTACAATGAGCAGTTCTTC. The chain couples TRBV9 to TRBJ2-1; the D gene is possibly TRBD2 (5 bases). V lost 3 bases to trimming and J lost 4 bases, with 11 bases between them. In germline, CDR1 is SGDLS, CDR2 YYNGEE. The CDR3 length is 14 residues.

The J gene is TRBJ2-7, the V gene TRBV15; D is unclear. V was clipped by 0 bases and J by 3 bases, with 6 bases between them. This CDR3 is 13 amino acids long. Germline V gene lookup returns CDR1 LNHNV and CDR2 YYDKDF (reference sequence). CDR3 in amino acids: CATSRDIGYEQYF. The DNA for the CDR3 is TGTGCCACCAGCAGAGATATAGGCTACGAGCAGTACTTC.

The V call is TRBV2, the J call TRBJ1-2, with D perhaps matching TRBD1 (6 bases). V dropped 4 bases and J dropped 5 bases, with 11 bases sitting between them. The CDR3 runs to 13 residues. The germline V gene encodes CDR1 SNHLY and CDR2 FYNNEI. CDR3 sequence reads: CASSVPGAYGYTF. CDR3 sequence (DNA): TGTGCCAGCAGTGTCCCAGGGGCATATGGCTACACCTTC.

This chain connects TRBV2 to TRBJ1-5; maybe TRBD1 (5 bases). The length of the CDR3 is 15 residues. V was trimmed by 1 base and J by 0 bases, leaving 7 bases between them. CDR1 and CDR2 (germline): SNHLY, FYNNEI. CDR3 DNA sequence: TGTGCCAGCAGTGAAGAGGGGAATAGCAATCAGCCCCAGCATTTT. Its translation is CASSEEGNSNQPQHF.

The chain links TRBV27 to TRBJ2-7; 10 bases fit TRBD1. The V gene's germline CDR1 is MNHEY and CDR2 SMNVEV (reference sequence). V lost 7 bases and J lost 1; bases outside the gene matches: 1. This CDR3 contains 13 residues. Here the CDR3 reads CASTGQGSYEQYF. CDR3 nucleotides: TGTGCCAGCACGGGACAGGGGTCCTACGAGCAGTACTTC.

J is TRBJ1-5 and V is TRBV28; maybe TRBD1 (5 bases). The V gene's germline CDR1 is MDHEN and CDR2 SYDVKM. The V gene lost 11 bases and the J gene lost 7 bases, with 15 bases spanning the gap. The CDR3 runs 12 residues. CDR3 nucleotides: TGTGCCGCTCAAGGGCGGGGGCAGCCCCAGCATTTT. Its translation: CAAQGRGQPQHF.

The chain carries TRBV28 and TRBJ1-1, with TRBD1 matching over 7 bases. V shed 6 bases and J 0 bases; nucleotides not matched to a gene: 13. The germline V gene encodes CDR1 MDHEN and CDR2 SYDVKM. There are 17 residues in the CDR3. The CDR3 nucleotides are TGTGCCAGCAGCAGAACAGGGGAGGGGCTCATGAACACTGAAGCTTTCTTT. Its protein is CASSRTGEGLMNTEAFF.

This clone was recorded once. The rearrangement uses TRBV19 and TRBJ2-5; the match to TRBD1 covers 9 bases. The junction had 5 bases not matched to a gene; V was cut back by 6 bases and J by 3 bases. Germline CDR1 reads LNHDA; CDR2 reads SQIVND (reference sequence). This CDR3 spans 14 amino acids. The CDR3 region is CASRQGQGKETQYF. The CDR3 DNA follows: TGTGCCAGTAGGCAAGGACAGGGGAAAGAGACCCAGTACTTC.

This clone was observed a handful of times. CDR3 protein: CASRGQGYDGYTF. CDR3 DNA sequence: TGTGCCAGCAGGGGACAGGGGTACGATGGCTACACCTTC. The chain joins TRBV2 to TRBJ1-2, with TRBD1 matching 10 bases. The length of the CDR3 is 13 residues. The trim removed 6 bases at V and 6 bases at J, leaving 4 bases unmatched. CDR1 is SNHLY and CDR2 is FYNNEI in the germline V gene. Based on the CDR3 plus reference TRBV2 and TRBJ1-2, the full variable domain is EPEVTQTPSHQVTQMGQEVILRCVPISNHLYFYWYRQILGQKVEFLVSFYNNEISEKSEIFDDQFSVERPDGSNFTLKIRSTKLEDSAMYFCASRGQGYDGYTFGSGTRLTVV.

V gene TRBV5-1 combines with J gene TRBJ2-3; 8 nucleotides line up with TRBD1. J was trimmed by 0 bases and V by 0 bases; bases with no gene match: 3. The CDR3 runs to 16 residues. Looked up from germline, CDR1 is SGHRS and CDR2 is YFSETQ. As DNA, the CDR3 is TGCGCCAGCAGCTTGGTAACAGGGGGAAGCACAGATACGCAGTATTTT. It encodes CASSLVTGGSTDTQYF.

J is TRBJ1-2 and V is TRBV21-1. TRBV21-1 is a pseudogene. The CDR3 sequence is 11 residues long. The CDR3 region has the DNA TGTGCCAGCAGCACGAACTATGGCTACACCTTC. Translation: CASSTNYGYTF.

CDR3 nucleotides: TGCGCCAGCAGCTTGGCCGGGGACTTAAATACGCAGTATTTT. Translating gives CASSLAGDLNTQYF. The chain links TRBV5-1 to TRBJ2-3; weak D call: TRBD2 (6 bases). The V gene lost 0 bases and the J gene lost 7 bases, with 12 bases spanning the gap. The germline CDR1 and CDR2 sequences are SGHRS and YFSETQ. This CDR3 is 14 amino acids long.

In its sample, this clone was seen once. V is TRBV14 and J is TRBJ1-1; D gene unclear. The CDR3 covers 13 residues. V lost 8 bases, J lost 3 bases, and 13 bases lay in between. Germline values: CDR1 SGHDN, CDR2 FVKESK. CDR3 region: CASAWTVYTEAFF. The DNA of the CDR3 is TGTGCCAGCGCCTGGACTGTTTACACTGAAGCTTTCTTT.

Comment on this clone: Within the sample, other DNA sequences also encode this same CDR3. The rearrangement joins TRBV7-2 to TRBJ2-5; D gene unclear. This CDR3 spans 11 amino acids. Trimming took 4 bases from V and 4 from J, leaving 4 bases between them. Germline CDR1 SGHTA, CDR2 FQGNSA. CDR3 DNA: TGTGCCAGCAGCTCGGGAGAGACCCAGTACTTC. This codes for CASSSGETQYF. Using reference TRBV7-2 and TRBJ2-5 for the parts outside the CDR3, the full variable domain is GAGVSQSPSNKVTEKGKDVELRCDPISGHTALYWYRQSLGQGLEFLIYFQGNSAPDKSGLPSDRFSAERTGGSVSTLTIQRTQQEDSAVYLCASSSGETQYFGPGTRLLVL.

The chain joins TRBV7-9 to TRBJ2-2; unclear D gene. CDR3 size: 13 residues. The germline gives CDR1 SEHNR, CDR2 FQNEAQ (reference sequence). The V end was cut by 5 bases, the J end by 7 bases, with 11 bases between. CDR3: CASSPRTSGELFF. In DNA form, the CDR3 reads TGTGCCAGCAGCCCCCGGACCAGCGGGGAGCTGTTTTTT.

The chain is built from TRBV10-3 and TRBJ2-3; D unresolved. This CDR3 region has 14 residues. Germline assignment: CDR1 ENHRY and CDR2 SYGVKD. V dropped 11 bases and J dropped 2 bases, with 17 bases sitting between them. The CDR3 protein is CASQKEWVTDTQYF. In DNA form, the CDR3 reads TGTGCCTCCCAGAAGGAGTGGGTCACAGATACGCAGTATTTT.

The CDR3 coding sequence is TGCAGTGCTAGGCGAGATACGCAGTATTTT. Its translation: CSARRDTQYF. This rearrangement joins TRBV20-1 to TRBJ2-3; no clear D. V shed 3 bases and J shed 5 bases, with 3 bases lying between them. This CDR3 spans 10 amino acids. Germline V CDR1 and CDR2: DFQATT, SNEGSKA (reference sequence).